This T cell receptor (beta chain) was identified in a study of beta chain features in type 1 diabetes. Study observations and caveats: Individuals with type 1 diabetes displayed fewer insertions and more deletions at VDJ junctions. All four CD4+ subsets from Type 1 diabetes patients carried moderately but significantly shorter TCRB CDR3s.

This clone has a handful of counts. Antigen unknown. Every donor provided one heparinised blood draw, which averaged approximately 100 mL. CDR1 is LNHDA and CDR2 is SQIVND in the germline V gene (reference sequence). The CDR3 loop spans 14 amino acids. V was pared by 4 bases and J by 7 bases, with 6 bases of the junction left unmatched. Every isolated RNA sample was fully reverse transcribed, so sequencing captured expressed TCRB transcripts. The assay was immunoSEQ multiplex PCR, and TCRdb's table has in-frame clones only and misses some. The table lists 300,000 to 350,000 clones, approximately 14% of them singletons.

This sequence was found in a man aged 25 to 40 in good health. Sequences were obtained from central memory CD4+ T cells from blood. This chain joins TRBV19 and TRBJ1-1; 10 bases align to TRBD1. This chain's CDR3 is CASSRGQGRGEAFF. CDR3 sequence (DNA): TGTGCCAGTAGTAGGGGACAGGGGAGAGGTGAAGCTTTCTTT. The full variable domain, in which reference TRBV19 and TRBJ1-1 provide the parts outside the CDR3, is DGGITQSPKYLFRKEGQNVTLSCEQNLNHDAMYWYRQDPGQGLRLIYYSQIVNDFQKGDIAEGYSVSREKKESFPLTVTSAQKNPTAFYLCASSRGQGRGEAFFGQGTRLTVV.